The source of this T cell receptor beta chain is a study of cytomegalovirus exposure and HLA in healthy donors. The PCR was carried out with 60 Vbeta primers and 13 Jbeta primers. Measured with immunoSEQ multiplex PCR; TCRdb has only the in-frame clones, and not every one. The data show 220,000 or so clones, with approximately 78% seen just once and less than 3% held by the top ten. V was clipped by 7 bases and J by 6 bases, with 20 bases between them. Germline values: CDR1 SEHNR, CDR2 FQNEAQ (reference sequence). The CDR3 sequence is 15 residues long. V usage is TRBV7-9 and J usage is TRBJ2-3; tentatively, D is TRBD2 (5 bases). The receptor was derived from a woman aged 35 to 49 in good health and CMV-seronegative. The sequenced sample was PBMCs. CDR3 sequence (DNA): TGTGCCAGCATCGGTGGGAGTAGAAATTCGGATACGCAGTATTTT. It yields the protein CASIGGSRNSDTQYF.